Listed here are 25 T cell receptor beta chains from one sample, sequenced in a study of blood T cell repertoires in COVID-19. Sequenced by immunoSEQ multiplex PCR; TCRdb stores in-frame clones only, minus some. The table shows 250,000 to 300,000 clones, with about 85% occurring only once. The sequenced sample was peripheral blood. The receptor set was obtained from a woman in her fifties or sixties who had recovered from COVID-19.

This clone was recorded only once. This chain connects TRBV9 to TRBJ1-2; no firm D call. Germline V gene sequence: CDR1 SGDLS, CDR2 YYNGEE. This CDR3 is 17 amino acids long. V gave up 3 bases and J gave up 4 bases, with 22 bases separating them. The CDR3 sequence: CASSGSLKEEVSYGYTF. Here the CDR3 DNA reads TGTGCCAGCAGCGGCTCCCTGAAGGAGGAGGTTAGCTATGGCTACACCTTC.

The V call is TRBV6-6, the J call TRBJ2-7; 10 bases match TRBD2. Germline V gives CDR1 MNHNY, CDR2 SVGAGI (reference sequence). V lost 2 bases, J lost 3 bases, and 4 bases stayed unmatched. The CDR3 is made up of 15 amino acids. CDR3 nucleotide sequence: TGTGCCAGCAGTTACCCCACTAGCGGGGTCTACGAGCAGTACTTC. Its translation: CASSYPTSGVYEQYF.

The rearrangement uses TRBV29-1 and TRBJ1-1; the D is unclear. The CDR3 totals 11 residues. V was pared by 5 bases and J by 9 bases, with 13 bases between. The germline CDR1 and CDR2 sequences are SQVTM and ANQGSEA. The chain's CDR3 is CSVYGAAQAFF. CDR3 sequence (DNA): TGCAGCGTTTATGGAGCGGCCCAAGCTTTCTTT.

The chain uses TRBV5-1 and TRBJ1-1; D might be TRBD1 (6 bases). This CDR3 has 14 residues. V was pared by 5 bases and J by 0 bases, with 11 bases between. Germline CDR1 and CDR2: SGHRS and YFSETQ. CDR3 coding DNA: TGCGCCAGCAGTGAACAGGGTCTGAACACTGAAGCTTTCTTT. It is translated as CASSEQGLNTEAFF.

The V and J genes are TRBV7-2 and TRBJ1-6, with 9 bases that match TRBD1. The CDR3 length is 18 residues. V lost 1 base, J lost 3 bases, and 7 bases stayed unmatched. CDR1 SGHTA and CDR2 FQGNSA come from the germline V gene. CDR3 protein: CASSLDWDREGYNSPLHF. Here the CDR3 DNA reads TGTGCCAGCAGCTTAGATTGGGACAGGGAAGGCTATAATTCACCCCTCCACTTT.

The J gene is TRBJ2-3, the V gene TRBV30; D might be TRBD1 (6 bases). Per the germline V gene, CDR1 is GTSNPN and CDR2 is SVGIG (reference sequence). This CDR3 is 15 amino acids long. Trimming removed 2 bases at V and 4 bases at J, with 16 bases between. The CDR3 reads CAWSTTGIRADTQYF. Here the CDR3 DNA reads TGTGCCTGGAGTACCACAGGGATTAGGGCAGATACGCAGTATTTT.

The J gene is TRBJ1-2, the V gene TRBV7-2; no clear D gene. Germline CDR1 reads SGHTA; CDR2 reads FQGNSA. The V end was cut by 3 bases, the J end by 1 base, with 12 bases between. The CDR3 length is 15 residues. CDR3 region: CASSLDRVVNYGYTF. CDR3 coding DNA: TGTGCCAGCAGCTTGGATCGGGTTGTTAACTATGGCTACACCTTC.

The V call is TRBV6-2 or TRBV6-3, the J call TRBJ1-2; the match to TRBD1 covers 8 bases. Germline trimming cut 2 bases from V and 8 bases from J; bases unmatched to any gene: 7. The CDR3 has 14 residues. Per the germline V gene, CDR1 is MNHEY and CDR2 is SVGEGT. CDR3 in DNA: TGTGCCAGCAGTTACAGCGACAGGGGAGGAGGCTACACCTTC. It encodes CASSYSDRGGGYTF.

Only one count was recorded for this clone. The CDR3 DNA sequence: TGTGCCAGCGGAGCGGGATCCCCCTCAGATACGCAGTATTTT. Translation gives CASGAGSPSDTQYF. The chain couples TRBV6-5 to TRBJ2-3; 7 nucleotides agree with TRBD2. Germline V gene sequence: CDR1 MNHEY, CDR2 SVGAGI. The junction had 9 bases not matched to a gene; V was cut back by 8 bases and J by 4 bases. The CDR3 is made up of 14 amino acids.

This chain joins TRBV7-3 and TRBJ1-1, with TRBD1 as a possible D gene (5 bases). The V end was cut by 1 base, the J end by 5 bases, with 8 bases between. This CDR3 spans 13 amino acids. CDR1 SGHTA and CDR2 FQGTGA come from the germline V gene. The DNA for the CDR3 is TGTGCCAGCAGCTTAATTCAGGGAACTGAAGCTTTCTTT. Translating gives CASSLIQGTEAFF.

The chain combines TRBV9 with TRBJ1-2, with D perhaps matching TRBD1 (5 bases). The CDR3 covers 13 residues. The V gene lost 6 bases and the J gene lost 3 bases, with 12 bases spanning the gap. The V gene's germline CDR1 is SGDLS and CDR2 YYNGEE. CDR3 residues: CASTLGGDYGYTF. CDR3 nucleotide sequence: TGTGCCAGCACCTTGGGGGGGGACTATGGCTACACCTTC.

The J gene is TRBJ2-5, the V gene TRBV5-6, with TRBD1 matching 8 bases. Germline-derived CDR1 and CDR2 are SGHDT and YYEEEE. The CDR3 totals 12 residues. V trimming: 4 bases; J trimming: 11 bases; junction bases outside the gene matches: 7. DNA of the CDR3: TGTGCCAGCAGCGGGGACAGGCTCAAGCAGTACTTC. Protein product: CASSGDRLKQYF.

The chain uses TRBV9 and TRBJ1-2, with 12 bases identical to TRBD1. CDR1 and CDR2 from the germline V gene are SGDLS and YYNGEE. The CDR3 sequence is 14 residues long. Germline trimming cut 6 bases from V and 4 bases from J; bases unmatched to any gene: 4. The DNA for the CDR3 is TGTGCCAGCAACCCGGGACAGGGGGCCTATGGCTACACCTTC. Translating it yields CASNPGQGAYGYTF.

The chain links TRBV5-4 to TRBJ2-7; 9 positions agree with TRBD1. The junction had 10 bases not matched to a gene; V was cut back by 4 bases and J by 5 bases. Looked up from germline, CDR1 is SGHNT and CDR2 is YYREEE (reference sequence). The CDR3 spans 15 residues. The CDR3 DNA is TGTGCCAGCAGCACAGGGACAGGGTTACGCGACGAGCAGTACTTC. Amino acids: CASSTGTGLRDEQYF.

The chain carries TRBV6-5 and TRBJ1-1; 9 positions agree with TRBD1. This CDR3 region has 15 residues. V lost 6 bases, J lost 11 bases, and 16 bases stayed unmatched. From germline, CDR1 is MNHEY and CDR2 SVGAGI. The CDR3 nucleotides read TGTGCCAGCAGCTTATACGGGACAGGGTATCTTGAGGCTTTCTTT. Its protein is CASSLYGTGYLEAFF.

The rearrangement links TRBV7-2 to TRBJ2-5, with D tentatively TRBD1 (6 bases). CDR3 size: 15 residues. From germline, CDR1 is SGHTA and CDR2 FQGNSA. V was clipped by 6 bases and J by 1 base, with 15 bases between them. The CDR3 DNA sequence: TGTGCCAGCAGTTTCAATCAGGGGTTCCAAGAGACCCAGTACTTC. Its translation: CASSFNQGFQETQYF.

This sequence joins TRBV6-5 and TRBJ1-1, with a possible D match to TRBD1 (6 bases). Germline V gene lookup returns CDR1 MNHEY and CDR2 SVGAGI. Trimming took off 6 bases at V and 1 base at J, with 12 bases between the two ends. The CDR3 covers 14 residues. The CDR3 loop is CASSGGQRNTEAFF. Written as DNA, the CDR3 is TGTGCCAGCAGCGGCGGACAGAGGAACACTGAAGCTTTCTTT.

This CDR3 reads CASSREGAGTEAFF. The CDR3, as DNA: TGTGCCAGCAGCCGGGAGGGGGCAGGAACTGAAGCTTTCTTT. This chain links TRBV7-9 with TRBJ1-1, with 7 bases that match TRBD1. This CDR3 has 14 residues. Per the germline V gene, CDR1 is SEHNR and CDR2 is FQNEAQ (reference sequence). The ends lost 5 bases at V and 5 bases at J; junction bases unmatched: 8.

The chain's CDR3 is CASSRGAGVGQETQYF. For the CDR3, the DNA is TGTGCCAGTAGTAGGGGTGCGGGAGTCGGCCAAGAGACCCAGTACTTC. This rearrangement joins TRBV19 to TRBJ2-5, with 7 bases lining up with TRBD2. Germline CDR1 LNHDA, CDR2 SQIVND (reference sequence). V gave up 4 bases and J gave up 1 base; unmatched junction bases: 9. The CDR3 length is 16 residues.

The J gene is TRBJ1-2, the V gene TRBV2; D is uncertain. CDR1 SNHLY and CDR2 FYNNEI come from the germline V gene. The CDR3 totals 12 residues. V lost 6 bases to trimming and J lost 4 bases, with 9 bases between them. In nucleotides, the CDR3 is TGTGCCAGCAGGGGCGGGGTCTATGGCTACACCTTC. This encodes CASRGGVYGYTF.

CDR3 amino acids: CAWGTGGGEKLFF. The CDR3 DNA reads as TGTGCCTGGGGGACAGGGGGAGGCGAAAAACTGTTTTTT. The chain is built from TRBV30 and TRBJ1-4; 11 nucleotides match TRBD1. Germline values: CDR1 GTSNPN, CDR2 SVGIG (reference sequence). The CDR3 runs 13 residues. After removal of 5 bases from V and 8 bases from J, the junction contained 4 bases not matched to a gene.

The V and J genes are TRBV18 and TRBJ2-7; 13 positions match TRBD2. The CDR3 has 15 amino acids. J gave up 4 bases and V 6 bases, and 6 bases lay outside the gene matches. The germline CDR1 and CDR2 sequences are KGHSH and LQKENI. CDR3 loop: CASSPTSGGAYEQYF. The CDR3 nucleotides are TGTGCCAGCTCCCCTACTAGCGGGGGGGCGTACGAGCAGTACTTC. The entire variable domain, with the rest obtained from reference TRBV18 and TRBJ2-7, is as follows: NAGVMQNPRHLVRRRGQEARLRCSPMKGHSHVYWYRQLPEEGLKFMVYLQKENIIDESGMPKERFSAEFPKEGPSILRIQQVVRGDSAAYFCASSPTSGGAYEQYFGPGTRLTVT.

The chain has TRBV6-2 or TRBV6-3 and TRBJ2-3; D is undetermined. Germline V CDR1 and CDR2: MNHEY, SVGEGT. This CDR3 region has 12 residues. Trimming left V 4 bases short and J 5 bases short, with 7 bases between. In DNA form, the CDR3 reads TGTGCCAGCAGTTTAGAGGTAGATACGCAGTATTTT. It encodes CASSLEVDTQYF.

The CDR3 DNA reads as TGTGCCAGCAGCTTGGCCGTTAGCGGGTACAATGAGCAGTTCTTC. Translated, it gives CASSLAVSGYNEQFF. The rearrangement joins TRBV5-4 to TRBJ2-1; TRBD2 aligns across 7 bases. J lost 4 bases, V lost 0 bases, and 4 bases had no gene match. Germline CDR1 reads SGHNT; CDR2 reads YYREEE (reference sequence). The CDR3 is 15 amino acids.

The chain is built from TRBV2 and TRBJ2-7, with D possibly matching TRBD2 (6 bases). Trimming removed 5 bases at V and 1 base at J, with 12 bases between. Germline CDR1 reads SNHLY; CDR2 reads FYNNEI. This CDR3 comprises 14 residues. As DNA, the CDR3 is TGTGCCAGCAGTTGGGGGGAAGGGTCCTACGAGCAGTACTTC. This sequence encodes CASSWGEGSYEQYF.